One sample yielded the 16 T cell receptor beta chains listed below, sequenced in a study of blood T cell repertoires in COVID-19. The protocol was immunoSEQ multiplex PCR, while the TCRdb copy is restricted to in-frame clones and leaves out a portion. The data contain some 56,000 clones, about four fifths of them singletons. Sequenced material: peripheral blood. All receptors come from an elderly man with COVID-19, enrolled during active disease.

This clone occurred once. The V call is TRBV9, the J call TRBJ1-5; 9 nucleotides line up with TRBD1. J gave up 3 bases and V 2 bases, and 3 bases lay outside the gene matches. In germline, CDR1 is SGDLS, CDR2 YYNGEE. CDR3 length: 15 residues. The DNA for the CDR3 is TGTGCCAGCAGCGTCGGGACAGGGACCAATCAGCCCCAGCATTTT. It encodes CASSVGTGTNQPQHF.

CDR3: CASLGDSNQPQHF. The CDR3 DNA reads as TGTGCCAGCCTAGGGGATAGCAATCAGCCCCAGCATTTT. The gene calls are TRBV19 and TRBJ1-5; D possibly corresponds to TRBD1 (5 bases). Trimming took off 9 bases at V and 0 bases at J, with 9 bases between the two ends. CDR3 length: 13 residues. In germline, CDR1 is LNHDA, CDR2 SQIVND (reference sequence).

Here the CDR3 DNA reads TGTGCCAGCGCCGGGACAGGGAGCAACTATGGCTACACCTTC. Translation gives CASAGTGSNYGYTF. The chain has TRBV5-6 and TRBJ1-2; 9 nucleotides agree with TRBD1. The CDR3 runs 14 residues. CDR1 is SGHDT, CDR2 YYEEEE, per germline. J gave up 2 bases and V 7 bases, and 6 bases lay outside the gene matches.

This clone has only a few counts. The chain uses TRBV11-2 and TRBJ2-3; 9 bases agree with TRBD2. Germline assignment: CDR1 SGHAT and CDR2 FQNNGV. The CDR3 is 15 residues long. V lost 3 bases and J lost 4; bases outside the gene matches: 5. CDR3 coding DNA: TGTGCCAGCAGCTTCGGAGCGGGGGGCTCAGATACGCAGTATTTT. Protein sequence: CASSFGAGGSDTQYF.

This chain joins TRBV19 and TRBJ2-2, with 9 bases fitting TRBD1. This CDR3 region has 14 residues. Looked up from germline, CDR1 is LNHDA and CDR2 is SQIVND (reference sequence). The junction had 0 bases not matched to a gene; V was cut back by 4 bases and J by 3 bases. The DNA for the CDR3 is TGTGCCAGTAGTAGGGACAGGGACACCGGGGAGCTGTTTTTT. It is translated as CASSRDRDTGELFF.

This clone was picked up one time. The gene calls are TRBV24-1 and TRBJ2-2, with TRBD1 matching 10 bases. The CDR3 is made up of 17 amino acids. CDR1 and CDR2 (germline): KGHDR, SFDVKD. Trimming cost V 3 bases and J 3 bases; bases outside gene matches: 6. CDR3 protein: CATSDRGGTGDTGELFF. The CDR3 region has the DNA TGTGCCACCAGTGATCGAGGAGGGACAGGGGACACCGGGGAGCTGTTTTTT.

V usage is TRBV3-1 (or the pseudogene TRBV3-2) and J usage is TRBJ2-1; TRBD2 matches 9 bases. Germline assignment: CDR1 LGHDT and CDR2 YNNKEL (reference sequence). CDR3 length equals 17 residues. The V gene end was trimmed by 3 bases and the J gene end by 10 bases; junction bases not matched to a gene: 16. DNA of the CDR3: TGTGCCAGCAGCCATAAGGGGAGAGCGGGAGGCACGCGAGAGCAGTTCTTC. Translating it yields CASSHKGRAGGTREQFF.

V usage is TRBV6-6 and J usage is TRBJ1-2; TRBD1 agrees at 10 bases. The J segment lost 6 bases and the V segment lost 6 bases, leaving 7 bases of the junction unmatched. The CDR3 consists of 14 residues. Germline lookup yields CDR1 MNHNY and CDR2 SVGAGI (reference sequence). The chain's CDR3 is CASSPRQGAHGYTF. CDR3 coding DNA: TGTGCCAGCAGCCCAAGACAGGGGGCCCATGGCTACACCTTC.

The chain links TRBV7-9 to TRBJ1-5, with D possibly TRBD1 on 6 matching bases. V was shortened by 5 bases and J by 0 bases, with 11 bases between the two germline ends. The CDR3 runs 15 residues. Germline values: CDR1 SEHNR, CDR2 FQNEAQ (reference sequence). CDR3 region: CASSPGQLSNQPQHF. CDR3 in DNA: TGTGCCAGCAGCCCTGGACAGCTTAGCAATCAGCCCCAGCATTTT.

The CDR3 nucleotides are TGCGCCAGCAGCCTACTTGGGGGGGGCACAGATACGCAGTATTTT. Translated: CASSLLGGGTDTQYF. The genes are TRBV5-1 and TRBJ2-3; 7 bases align to TRBD2. The CDR3 is 15 amino acids. The V gene's germline CDR1 is SGHRS and CDR2 YFSETQ. J was trimmed by 1 base and V by 4 bases; bases with no gene match: 6.

The rearrangement uses TRBV15 and TRBJ2-7; 8 nucleotides align to TRBD1. Germline V CDR1 and CDR2: LNHNV, YYDKDF (reference sequence). The V gene end was trimmed by 0 bases and the J gene end by 0 bases; junction bases not matched to a gene: 4. The CDR3 is 16 residues long. The CDR3 DNA reads TGTGCCACCAGCAGAGATTCGGGGACAGGCTCCTACGAGCAGTACTTC. Its protein product is CATSRDSGTGSYEQYF. Full variable domain (remainder filled in from reference TRBV15 and TRBJ2-7): DAMVIQNPRYQVTQFGKPVTLSCSQTLNHNVMYWYQQKSSQAPKLLFHYYDKDFNNEADTPDNFQSRRPNTSFCFLDIRSPGLGDTAMYLCATSRDSGTGSYEQYFGPGTRLTVT.

V gene TRBV28 combines with J gene TRBJ1-2, with 9 bases aligning to TRBD1. The germline gives CDR1 MDHEN, CDR2 SYDVKM. The length of the CDR3 is 17 residues. Trimming at V came to 2 bases and at J to 2 bases, leaving 9 bases not matched to a gene. The CDR3 nucleotides read TGTGCCAGCAGTTTAATGGGGGTGGGGACAGGGAACTATGGCTACACCTTC. Translated, it gives CASSLMGVGTGNYGYTF.

This chain links TRBV7-2 with TRBJ1-6; 10 nucleotides line up with TRBD1. This CDR3 has 18 amino acids. V was pared by 5 bases and J by 0 bases, with 7 bases of the junction left unmatched. Per germline, CDR1 SGHTA and CDR2 FQGNSA. CDR3 DNA: TGTGCCAGCAGCAGGACAGGGGGTGGTAGCTCCTATAATTCACCCCTCCACTTT. This sequence encodes CASSRTGGGSSYNSPLHF.

This clone was seen only once. The rearrangement joins TRBV3-1 (or the pseudogene TRBV3-2) to TRBJ2-5, with D possibly being TRBD1 (6 bases). CDR1 and CDR2 (germline): LGHDT, YNNKEL (reference sequence). The CDR3 spans 15 residues. The germline V and J ends were trimmed by 3 bases and 0 bases, with 11 bases remaining between them. This CDR3 is CASSHLTGDQETQYF. The CDR3 DNA reads TGTGCCAGCAGCCACCTGACAGGAGACCAAGAGACCCAGTACTTC.

The CDR3 bases are TGCAGTGCTAGTAGCGGGAGGGGTACAGATACGCAGTATTTT. Amino acid sequence: CSASSGRGTDTQYF. V gene TRBV20-1 combines with J gene TRBJ2-3; 11 bases match TRBD2. The ends lost 3 bases at V and 3 bases at J; junction bases unmatched: 2. The CDR3 loop spans 14 amino acids. The V gene's germline CDR1 is DFQATT and CDR2 SNEGSKA (reference sequence).

This clone was detected only a few times. The rearrangement links TRBV24-1 to TRBJ1-1; 9 nucleotides line up with TRBD1. Germline V gene lookup returns CDR1 KGHDR and CDR2 SFDVKD. The CDR3 has 18 residues. Trimming at V came to 5 bases and at J to 0 bases, leaving 12 bases not matched to a gene. The CDR3 coding sequence is TGTGCCACCAGTGCCTACCCACCGGGACAGGGCCTGAACACTGAAGCTTTCTTT. Translation gives CATSAYPPGQGLNTEAFF.